This T cell receptor beta chain was identified in a study of blood T cell repertoires in COVID-19. Study details: Some COVID-19 samples were acute and others convalescent; all came from the United States, Italy and Spain.

The protocol was immunoSEQ multiplex PCR, while the TCRdb copy is restricted to in-frame clones and leaves out a portion. The repertoire holds under 300,000 clones, about 85% seen once, with about 1.9% in the top ten. Germline V gene data show CDR1 as SGHDT and CDR2 as YYEEEE. The V and J ends lost 7 bases and 4 bases respectively, with 11 bases between them. This CDR3 is built from 13 residues. V gene TRBV5-6 combines with J gene TRBJ2-2; the D gene is possibly TRBD1 (6 bases). Material for sequencing was peripheral blood. This receptor was obtained from a man in his thirties or forties who had recovered from COVID-19. The CDR3 coding sequence is TGTGCCAGCCAGGGGTTCGGCACCGGGGAGCTGTTTTTT. It is translated as CASQGFGTGELFF.